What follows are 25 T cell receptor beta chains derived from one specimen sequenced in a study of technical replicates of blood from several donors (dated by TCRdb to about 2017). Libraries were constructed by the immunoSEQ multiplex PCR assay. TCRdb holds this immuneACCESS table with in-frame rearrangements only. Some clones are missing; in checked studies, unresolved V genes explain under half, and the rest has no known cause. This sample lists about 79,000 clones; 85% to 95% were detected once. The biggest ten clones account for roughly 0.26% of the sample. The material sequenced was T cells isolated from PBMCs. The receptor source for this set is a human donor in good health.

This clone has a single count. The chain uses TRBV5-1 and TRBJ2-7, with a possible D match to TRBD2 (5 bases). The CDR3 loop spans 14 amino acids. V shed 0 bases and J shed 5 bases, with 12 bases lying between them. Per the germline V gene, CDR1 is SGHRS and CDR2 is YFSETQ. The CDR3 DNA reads TGCGCCAGCAGCTTGGAGCCGGGAAGCGACGAGCAGTACTTC. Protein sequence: CASSLEPGSDEQYF.

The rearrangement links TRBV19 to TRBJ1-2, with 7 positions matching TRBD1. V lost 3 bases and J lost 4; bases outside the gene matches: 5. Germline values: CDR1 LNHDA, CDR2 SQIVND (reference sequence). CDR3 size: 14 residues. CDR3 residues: CASSIEGTAYGYTF. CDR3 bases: TGTGCCAGTAGTATCGAAGGGACAGCCTATGGCTACACCTTC.

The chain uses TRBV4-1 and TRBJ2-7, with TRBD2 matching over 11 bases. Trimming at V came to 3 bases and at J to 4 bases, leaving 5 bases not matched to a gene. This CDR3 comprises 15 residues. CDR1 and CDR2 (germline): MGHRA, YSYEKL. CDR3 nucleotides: TGCGCCAGCAGCCATGTAACTAGCGGGGGTTACGAGCAGTACTTC. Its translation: CASSHVTSGGYEQYF.

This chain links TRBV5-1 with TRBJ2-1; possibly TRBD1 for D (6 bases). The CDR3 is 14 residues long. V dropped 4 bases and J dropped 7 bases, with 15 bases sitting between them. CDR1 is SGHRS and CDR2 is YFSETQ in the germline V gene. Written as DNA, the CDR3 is TGCGCCAGCAGCCACCGTACAGGGTCTAATGAGCAGTTCTTC. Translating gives CASSHRTGSNEQFF.

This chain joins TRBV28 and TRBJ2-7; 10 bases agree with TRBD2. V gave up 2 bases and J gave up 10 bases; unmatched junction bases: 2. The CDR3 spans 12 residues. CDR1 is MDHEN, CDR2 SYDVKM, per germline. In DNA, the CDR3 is TGTGCCAGCAGTTTACTAGCGGGGGACCAGTACTTC. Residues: CASSLLAGDQYF. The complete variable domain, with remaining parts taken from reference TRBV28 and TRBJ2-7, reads DVKVTQSSRYLVKRTGEKVFLECVQDMDHENMFWYRQDPGLGLRLIYFSYDVKMKEKGDIPEGYSVSREKKERFSLILESASTNQTSMYLCASSLLAGDQYFGPGTRLTVT.

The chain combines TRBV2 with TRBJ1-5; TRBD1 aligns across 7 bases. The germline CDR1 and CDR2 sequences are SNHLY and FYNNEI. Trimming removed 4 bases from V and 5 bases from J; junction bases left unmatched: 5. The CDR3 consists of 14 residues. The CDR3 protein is CASSAGQFYQPQHF. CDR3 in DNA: TGTGCCAGCAGTGCGGGACAGTTTTATCAGCCCCAGCATTTT.

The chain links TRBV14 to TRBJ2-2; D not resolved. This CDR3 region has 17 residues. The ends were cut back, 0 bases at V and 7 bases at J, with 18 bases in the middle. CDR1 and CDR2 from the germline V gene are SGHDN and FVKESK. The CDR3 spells CASSQDLSGLRRGELFF. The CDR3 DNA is TGTGCCAGCAGCCAAGATTTGTCCGGGTTGAGGCGCGGGGAGCTGTTTTTT.

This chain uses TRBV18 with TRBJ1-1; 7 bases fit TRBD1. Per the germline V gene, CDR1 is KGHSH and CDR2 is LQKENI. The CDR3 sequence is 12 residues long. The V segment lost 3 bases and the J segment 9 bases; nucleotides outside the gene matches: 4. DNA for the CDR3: TGTGCCAGCTCACCCGAGACAGGGAAAGCTTTCTTT. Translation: CASSPETGKAFF.

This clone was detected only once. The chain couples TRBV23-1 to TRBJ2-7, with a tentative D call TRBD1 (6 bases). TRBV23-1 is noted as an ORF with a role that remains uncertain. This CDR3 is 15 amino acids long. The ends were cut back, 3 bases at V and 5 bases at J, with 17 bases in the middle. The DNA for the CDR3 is TGCGCCAGCAGTCATCTCCACCCGGCAGGGGACGAGCAGTACTTC. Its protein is CASSHLHPAGDEQYF.

DNA of the CDR3: TGTGCCAGCAGCAACAACTTACAACCTCGGGACAGGGGTTCTATATGCAATCAGCCCCAGCATTTT. This sequence encodes CASSNNLQPRDRGSICNQPQHF. V gene TRBV21-1 combines with J gene TRBJ1-5; the D call in the table, TRBD1, was not verified against the DNA. TRBV21-1 constitutes a pseudogene. This CDR3 has 22 amino acids.

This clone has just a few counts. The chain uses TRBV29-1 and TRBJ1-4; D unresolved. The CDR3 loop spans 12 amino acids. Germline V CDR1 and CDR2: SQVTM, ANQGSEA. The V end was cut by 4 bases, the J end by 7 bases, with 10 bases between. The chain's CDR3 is CSVARESEKLFF. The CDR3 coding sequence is TGCAGCGTTGCTAGGGAGAGTGAAAAACTGTTTTTT.

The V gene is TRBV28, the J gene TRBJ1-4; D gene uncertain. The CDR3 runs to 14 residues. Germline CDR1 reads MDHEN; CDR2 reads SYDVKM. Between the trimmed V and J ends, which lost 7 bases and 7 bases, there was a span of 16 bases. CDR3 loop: CASTVSGFVEKLFF. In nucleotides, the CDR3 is TGTGCCAGCACGGTGTCGGGGTTTGTTGAAAAACTGTTTTTT.

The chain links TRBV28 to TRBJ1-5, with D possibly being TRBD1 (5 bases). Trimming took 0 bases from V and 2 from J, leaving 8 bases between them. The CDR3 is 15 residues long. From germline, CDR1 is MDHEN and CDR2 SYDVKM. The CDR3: CASSLWGGRNQPQHF. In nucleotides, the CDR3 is TGTGCCAGCAGTTTATGGGGGGGTCGCAATCAGCCCCAGCATTTT.

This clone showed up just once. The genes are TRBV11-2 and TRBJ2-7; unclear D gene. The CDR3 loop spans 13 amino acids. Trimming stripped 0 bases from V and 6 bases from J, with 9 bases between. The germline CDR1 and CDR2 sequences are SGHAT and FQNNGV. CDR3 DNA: TGTGCCAGCAGCTTAGATAATGTCGGCGAGCAGTACTTC. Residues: CASSLDNVGEQYF.

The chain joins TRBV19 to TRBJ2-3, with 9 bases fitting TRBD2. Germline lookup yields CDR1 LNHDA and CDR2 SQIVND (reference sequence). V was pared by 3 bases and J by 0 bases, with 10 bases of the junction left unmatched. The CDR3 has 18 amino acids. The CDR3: CASSIRPSGTTSTDTQYF. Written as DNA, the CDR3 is TGTGCCAGTAGTATTAGGCCTAGCGGGACGACTAGCACAGATACGCAGTATTTT.

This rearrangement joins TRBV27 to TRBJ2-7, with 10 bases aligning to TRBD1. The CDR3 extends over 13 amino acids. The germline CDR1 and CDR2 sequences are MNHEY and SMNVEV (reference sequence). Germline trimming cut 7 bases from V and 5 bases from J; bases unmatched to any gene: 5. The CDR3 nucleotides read TGTGCCAGCACCGAGACAGGGGGCCACGAGCAGTACTTC. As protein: CASTETGGHEQYF.

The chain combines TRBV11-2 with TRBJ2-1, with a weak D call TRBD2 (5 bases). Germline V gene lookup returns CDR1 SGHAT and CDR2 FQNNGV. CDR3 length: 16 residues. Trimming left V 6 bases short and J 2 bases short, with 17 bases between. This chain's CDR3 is CASSLEGQKTYNEQFF. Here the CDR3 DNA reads TGTGCCAGCAGTCTAGAGGGCCAGAAGACCTACAATGAGCAGTTCTTC. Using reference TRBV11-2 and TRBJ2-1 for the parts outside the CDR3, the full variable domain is EAGVAQSPRYKIIEKRQSVAFWCNPISGHATLYWYQQILGQGPKLLIQFQNNGVVDDSQLPKDRFSAERLKGVDSTLKIQPAKLEDSAVYLCASSLEGQKTYNEQFFGPGTRLTVL.

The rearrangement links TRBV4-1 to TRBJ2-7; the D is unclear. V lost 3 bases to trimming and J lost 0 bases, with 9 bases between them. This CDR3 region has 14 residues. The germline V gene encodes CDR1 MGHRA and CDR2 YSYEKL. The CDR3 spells CASSHPQSSYEQYF. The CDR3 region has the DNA TGCGCCAGCAGCCACCCACAGAGCTCCTACGAGCAGTACTTC.

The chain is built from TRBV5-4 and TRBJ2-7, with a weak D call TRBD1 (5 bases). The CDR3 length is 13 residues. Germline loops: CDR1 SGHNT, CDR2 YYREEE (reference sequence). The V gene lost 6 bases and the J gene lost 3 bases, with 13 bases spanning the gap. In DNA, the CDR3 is TGTGCCAGCACTGGGGCAGACAGCTACGAGCAGTACTTC. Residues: CASTGADSYEQYF. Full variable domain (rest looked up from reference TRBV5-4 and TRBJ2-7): ETGVTQSPTHLIKTRGQQVTLRCSSQSGHNTVSWYQQALGQGPQFIFQYYREEENGRGNFPPRFSGLQFPNYSSELNVNALELDDSALYLCASTGADSYEQYFGPGTRLTVT.

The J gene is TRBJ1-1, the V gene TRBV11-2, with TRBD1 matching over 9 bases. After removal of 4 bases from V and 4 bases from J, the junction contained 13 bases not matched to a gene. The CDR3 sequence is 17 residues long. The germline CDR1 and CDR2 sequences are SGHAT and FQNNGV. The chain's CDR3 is CASSSVRGTGNRTEAFF. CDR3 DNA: TGTGCCAGCAGCTCCGTTCGCGGGACAGGGAATCGCACTGAAGCTTTCTTT.

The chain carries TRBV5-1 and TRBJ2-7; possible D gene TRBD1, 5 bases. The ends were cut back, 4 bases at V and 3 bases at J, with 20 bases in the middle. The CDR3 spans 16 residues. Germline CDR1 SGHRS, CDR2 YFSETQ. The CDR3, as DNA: TGCGCCAGCAGCCTTGAGACGACAGTTGATTACTACGAGCAGTACTTC. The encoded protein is CASSLETTVDYYEQYF.

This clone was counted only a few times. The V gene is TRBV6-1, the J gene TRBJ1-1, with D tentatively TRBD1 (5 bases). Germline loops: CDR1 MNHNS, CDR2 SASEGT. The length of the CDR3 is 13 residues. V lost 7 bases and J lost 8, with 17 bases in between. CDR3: CASILLAGSEAFF. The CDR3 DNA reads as TGTGCCAGCATTCTCCTCGCAGGGTCAGAAGCTTTCTTT.

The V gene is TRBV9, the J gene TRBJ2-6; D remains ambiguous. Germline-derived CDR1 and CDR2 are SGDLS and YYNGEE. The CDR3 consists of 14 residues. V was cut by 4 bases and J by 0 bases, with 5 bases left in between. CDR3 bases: TGTGCCAGCAGCCCAGTCTCTGGGGCCAACGTCCTGACTTTC. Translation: CASSPVSGANVLTF.

The CDR3 DNA is TGTGCCAGCAGCCCCCGGGGAGCGGGAGTCGGCACAGATACGCAGTATTTT. Amino acid sequence: CASSPRGAGVGTDTQYF. V is TRBV7-9 and J is TRBJ2-3; TRBD2 matches at 8 bases. Germline V gene sequence: CDR1 SEHNR, CDR2 FQNEAQ (reference sequence). With V trimmed by 5 bases and J by 1 base, 11 bases remained unmatched. The CDR3 length is 17 residues.

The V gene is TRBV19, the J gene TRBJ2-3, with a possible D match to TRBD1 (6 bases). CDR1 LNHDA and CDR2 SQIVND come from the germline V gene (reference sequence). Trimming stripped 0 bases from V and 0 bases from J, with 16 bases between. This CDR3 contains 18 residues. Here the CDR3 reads CASSIDHQGTPSTDTQYF. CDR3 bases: TGTGCCAGTAGTATAGATCATCAGGGGACGCCTAGCACAGATACGCAGTATTTT.